This T cell receptor (beta chain) was captured by sequencing in a study of blood T cells in healthy people across ages. On the study more broadly: The capture of about one barcoded beta molecule per two T cells was achieved by template switching. Findings and limits, study-wide: Strong correlation was found linking TCR beta diversity to naive T cell percentage.

As to this clonotype: The antigen remains undetermined.

Then a second PCR, running about 6 to 11 cycles, was carried out with a sample-barcoded 5' primer and a J-beta primer mix. A template-switch adaptor with 12 random nucleotides tagged each cDNA molecule. TCRdb independently ran MiXCR on the 5' RACE reads; one entry per CDR3 protein. The table lists about 1.8 million distinct CDR3 sequences, around 48% of them singletons. Those donating, healthy Caucasian individuals from Russia, were aged about 6 to 90. Sequencing was done on a sample of blood. The receptor was isolated from a woman aged 40 to 55 in good health.

The CDR3 DNA sequence: TGTGCCAGCAGCTTATTTGGACTAGCGGAAAGCACAGATACGCAGTATTTT. It is translated as CASSLFGLAESTDTQYF. The V call is TRBV7-9, the J call TRBJ2-3; 10 bases align to TRBD2. The CDR3 contains 17 residues. Unmatched junction bases numbered 5, after V lost 2 bases and J lost 0 bases. The germline gives CDR1 SEHNR, CDR2 FQNEAQ (reference sequence).